This TCR beta chain was documented in a study of brain T cells in children with intractable seizures. Germline CDR1 is SGHDN and CDR2 is FVKESK. Trimming shortened V by 4 bases and J by 6 bases, and 7 bases separated the two germline ends. The length of the CDR3 is 13 residues. Measured with immunoSEQ multiplex PCR; TCRdb has only the in-frame clones, and not every one. The data contain 7,500 to 9,500 clones, 69% of them singletons. The sequenced cases were selected for having the highest brain T cell transcript signatures. Source: resected brain tissue, taken at surgery. The TCR comes from a girl aged 2 to 10 with tuberous sclerosis and intractable seizures. The J gene is TRBJ1-6, the V gene TRBV14; no clear D. In nucleotides, the CDR3 is TGTGCCAGCAGCCTCTTATTTAATTCACCCCTCCACTTT. This encodes CASSLLFNSPLHF.